This paragraph reports one TCR beta chain. It lacks a known antigen. The read comes to an end 3 residues before the CDR3 does, leaving the germline J gene to fill in the end. This record comes from a study of T cell clonality in common variable immunodeficiency (dated by TCRdb to the mid-2010s). Overall study results and their limits: CVID subjects shared fewer TCRbeta clones with each other than healthy controls did (p < 0.0001). Patient heterogeneity within the CVID cohort put limits on correlating repertoire features with clinical complications. TCRbeta clonality was higher in CVID subjects than in healthy controls (t-test p = 0.018), and the increase was most characteristic of about a third of subjects. Reportedly, TCRbeta sequences from CVID had fewer deletions and N-nucleotide insertions, and highly modified clones with 13 or more V deletions were absent from CVID. The authors noted that sequencing repertoires of T cell subpopulations would be needed to clarify what caused the increased clonality in CVID. Even though DNA input was equal, the average per sample came to 65,000 to 85,000 unique sequences for controls compared with roughly 30,000 for CVID samples.

Equivalent amounts of genomic DNA from CVID and control samples were used as sequencing input. For every sample, a 60 bp segment covering the rearranged TCRbeta CDR3 region was amplified and then sequenced. The immunoSEQ assay, a bias-corrected multiplex PCR combined with high-throughput sequencing, was used to amplify TCRbeta. The study's processing was this. Every unique nucleotide sequence counted as a clone and was annotated with V, D and J genes, copy number and frequency. Sequences were labeled productive if in frame, and non-productive if out of frame or containing stop codons. As previously described, Shannon's entropy was used to calculate clonality. The predicted amino acid sequences of productive clones were used to derive mean CDR3 Kyte-Doolittle hydropathy. Hierarchical clustering of scaled V gene usage was performed with the R hclust function using Manhattan distance and complete linkage. To assess clone sharing by CDR3 amino acid sequence, 12 repertoires per group were resampled over 100 rounds. The repertoires were searched for approximately 70 published EBV-specific TCRbeta sequences and some 240 published CMV-specific TCRbeta sequences. Two CVID samples that yielded fewer than 10,000 sequences were excluded from the analysis, so approximately 40 CVID repertoires were retained. TCRdb retrieved this table from immuneACCESS and kept in-frame rearrangements only. Not all clones are present; in checked studies, unresolved V genes account for under half, and no reason is known for the remainder. V and J calls and clone size are copied from that table; D and trimming were computed from the DNA. The table shows around 40,000 clones here, with no singletons. 6% of the sample comes from the top ten.

Standard criteria, namely reduction of serum IgG, IgA and/or IgM below the normal range together with specific antibody deficiency, were applied for the diagnosis of CVID. There were around 45 subjects in the CVID group (roughly 15 female and roughly 29 male), ranging in age from about 9 to 70 years, with a mean age of 40. Most CVID patients and most healthy controls were of Caucasian heritage. All CVID subjects had received replacement immunoglobulin therapy for at least one year at the time of study participation. No CVID subject was ill or taking immunomodulatory or immunosuppressive medication when blood was collected. Heparinized peripheral whole blood samples of roughly 5 to 8.5 ml were obtained from each donor. Genomic DNA from adults with common variable immune deficiency (CVID) and from healthy adult controls was used for sequencing of TCRbeta CDR3 repertoires. To isolate peripheral blood mononuclear cells, diluted blood was subjected to density centrifugation over Hypaque 1077 or Ficoll-Paque. Genomic DNA was obtained from unsorted mononuclear cells through either Qiagen column purification or a centrifugation-based method.

The CDR3 spans 14 residues, from the cysteine through the phenylalanine. The DNA covers only part of the CDR3, 33 bases in frame from base 1. Per the germline V gene, MNHNS is the CDR1 and SASEGT is the CDR2. The V end loses 4 bases and the J end loses 5 bases, and a stretch of 15 bases separates them. The chain joins TRBV6-1 to TRBJ2-7, and possibly TRBD1, on 5 matching bases. The receptor comes from a human donor with common variable immunodeficiency. Sequenced sample: peripheral blood mononuclear cells. CDR3 reads: CASSGLMQGHEQYF. Incomplete CDR3 DNA: TGTGCCAGCAGTGGCCTCATGCAGGGTCACGAG.